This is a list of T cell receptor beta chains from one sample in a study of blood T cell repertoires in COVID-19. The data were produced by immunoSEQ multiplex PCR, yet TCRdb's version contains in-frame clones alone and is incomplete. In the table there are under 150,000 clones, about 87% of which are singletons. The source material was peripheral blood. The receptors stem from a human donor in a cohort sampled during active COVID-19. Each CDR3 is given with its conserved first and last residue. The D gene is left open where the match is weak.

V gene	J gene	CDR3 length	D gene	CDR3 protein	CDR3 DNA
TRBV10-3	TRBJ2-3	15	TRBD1	CAIRQGAAGTDTQYF	TGTGCCATAAGACAGGGGGCGGCAGGCACAGATACGCAGTATTTT
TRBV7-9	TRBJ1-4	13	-	CASSLGLSEKLFF	TGTGCCAGCAGCTTAGGACTGAGTGAAAAACTGTTTTTT
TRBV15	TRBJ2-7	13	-	CATSTRPGGEQYF	TGTGCCACCAGCACCCGCCCGGGTGGCGAGCAGTACTTC
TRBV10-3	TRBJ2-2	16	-	CAISESDRSNTGELFF	TGTGCCATCAGTGAGTCAGACAGATCGAACACCGGGGAGCTGTTTTTT
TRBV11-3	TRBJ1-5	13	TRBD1	CASSGSGRPGGHF	TGTGCCAGCAGCGGTAGTGGGCGACCAGGGGGGCATTTT
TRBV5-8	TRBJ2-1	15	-	CASSQGGRVYNEQFF	TGTGCCAGCAGCCAAGGCGGCAGGGTCTACAATGAGCAGTTCTTC
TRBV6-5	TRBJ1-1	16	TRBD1	CASSYLGTDMNTEAFF	TGTGCCAGCAGTTACCTAGGGACAGATATGAACACTGAAGCTTTCTTT
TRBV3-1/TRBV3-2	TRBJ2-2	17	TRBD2	CASSPKIKRGGTGELFF	TGTGCCAGCAGCCCCAAGATTAAACGGGGGGGCACCGGGGAGCTGTTTTTT
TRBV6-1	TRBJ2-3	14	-	CASSEAGGADTQYF	TGTGCCAGCAGTGAAGCTGGGGGCGCAGATACGCAGTATTTT
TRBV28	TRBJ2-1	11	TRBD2	CASKTPGLVFF	TGTGCCAGCAAAACTCCGGGACTAGTTTTCTTC
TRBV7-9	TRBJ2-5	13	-	CAVPGGGVETQYF	TGTGCCGTTCCTGGCGGGGGCGTAGAGACCCAGTACTTC
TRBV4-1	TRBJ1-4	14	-	CASSPLGPNEKLFF	TGCGCCAGCAGCCCCTTGGGGCCTAATGAAAAACTGTTTTTT
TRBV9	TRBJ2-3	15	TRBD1	CASSVGTGGTDTQYF	TGTGCCAGCAGCGTGGGGACAGGGGGCACAGATACGCAGTATTTT
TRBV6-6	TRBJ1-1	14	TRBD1	CASSPDRANTEAFF	TGTGCCAGCAGCCCCGACAGGGCGAACACTGAAGCTTTCTTT
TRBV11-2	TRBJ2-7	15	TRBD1	CASSLGQGASLEQYF	TGTGCCAGCAGCTTAGGACAGGGGGCGTCTCTCGAGCAGTACTTC
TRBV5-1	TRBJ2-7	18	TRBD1	CASSSDPRDRGPPYEQYF	TGCGCCAGCAGCTCCGATCCCCGGGACAGGGGGCCCCCCTACGAGCAGTACTTC
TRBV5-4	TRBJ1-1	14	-	CASSISGTDREAFF	TGTGCCAGCAGCATATCCGGGACTGATAGGGAAGCTTTCTTT
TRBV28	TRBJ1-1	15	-	CASTPDSLMNTEAFF	TGTGCCAGCACACCGGACAGCCTAATGAACACTGAAGCTTTCTTT
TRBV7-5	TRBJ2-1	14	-	CVRSQRTGDNEQFF	TGTGTCAGAAGCCAAAGGACAGGGGACAATGAGCAGTTCTTC
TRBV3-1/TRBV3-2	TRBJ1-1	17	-	CASSQGISRSLNTEAFF	TGTGCCAGCAGCCAAGGAATATCCAGGTCACTGAACACTGAAGCTTTCTTT
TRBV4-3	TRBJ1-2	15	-	CASSQEKRVNYGYTF	TGCGCCAGCAGCCAAGAAAAGAGGGTTAACTATGGCTACACCTTC
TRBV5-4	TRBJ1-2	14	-	CASSLRGQGGGYTF	TGTGCCAGCAGCCTCCGTGGGCAGGGTGGCGGCTACACCTTC